The rows below give T cell receptor beta chains drawn from one sample of a study of control samples from healthy donors and cancer patients. Sequencing used immunoSEQ multiplex PCR; TCRdb keeps in-frame clones, though not all of them. Here the sample spans tens of thousands of clones, 75% to 85% being singletons. Material for sequencing was blood. The receptors derive from a man aged 65 to 85 in good health. Each CDR3 is given with its conserved first and last residue. D genes are given only for firm matches. Not every row has a clone size; where given, it reads once, few, many or a size class.

d_call,v_call,clone_size,j_call,cdr3_nt,cdr3_aa
-,TRBV3-1/TRBV3-2,-,TRBJ2-3,TGTGCCAGCAGCCAAGTGCGGAGAACAGATACGCAGTATTTT,CASSQVRRTDTQYF
TRBD2,TRBV9,-,TRBJ2-7,TGTGCCAGCAGCTTCCGACTAGCGGGAGTGTTTCCCTATCCCTACGAGCAGTACTTC,CASSFRLAGVFPYPYEQYF
TRBD2,TRBV18,-,TRBJ2-1,TGTGCCAGCTCACTTTCCCGGGGACCTACTAGCGGGAGGTACCTGAGCTCCTACAATGAGCAGTTCTTC,CASSLSRGPTSGRYLSSYNEQFF
-,TRBV5-4,-,TRBJ2-3,TGTGCCAGCAGCTTGGGCAGGGGTAAAGGCACAGATACGCAGTATTTT,CASSLGRGKGTDTQYF
-,TRBV18,-,TRBJ2-7,TGTGCCAGCTCACCATCCATGGTATACTACGAGCAGTACTTC,CASSPSMVYYEQYF
-,TRBV19,-,TRBJ1-1,TGTGCCAGTAGTATGGCGAGTGGCTTGGGGGGGACTGAAGCTTTCTTT,CASSMASGLGGTEAFF
TRBD1,TRBV19,-,TRBJ1-5,TGTGCCAGTAGTATATGGCGGGGGGACAGGGGCAATCAGCCCCAGCATTTT,CASSIWRGDRGNQPQHF
TRBD2,TRBV5-6,-,TRBJ2-3,TGTGCCAGCAGCTTACTAGCGGGAGGGCCCGTATTAAGCACAGATACGCAGTATTTT,CASSLLAGGPVLSTDTQYF
TRBD1,TRBV5-5,-,TRBJ1-4,TGTGCCAGCAGCCATTGGACAGGACCCAGTATAGAAAAACTGTTTTTT,CASSHWTGPSIEKLFF
-,TRBV19,few,TRBJ1-5,TGTGCCAGTAGTATCTTGAATCAGCCCCAGCATTTT,CASSILNQPQHF
-,TRBV3-1/TRBV3-2,-,TRBJ2-3,TGTGCCAGCAGCCTAGGGGGGGATACGCAGTATTTT,CASSLGGDTQYF
TRBD2,TRBV30,-,TRBJ2-7,TGTGCCTGGGCTAGAGGGGCCATTGGGGGGAGGGCCGACGAGCAGTACTTC,CAWARGAIGGRADEQYF
-,TRBV29-1,-,TRBJ2-1,TGCAGCGCGACAGGCAACGTGCTCAATGAGCAGTTCTTC,CSATGNVLNEQFF
TRBD1,TRBV5-1,-,TRBJ1-4,TGCGCCAGCAGCTCGGGACAGCTAAATGAAAAACTGTTTTTT,CASSSGQLNEKLFF
-,TRBV5-1,-,TRBJ2-1,TGCGCCAGCAGCTTGGACAAGGGTACCGAGTTCTTC,CASSLDKGTEFF
TRBD1,TRBV19,few,TRBJ1-5,TGTGCCAGTAACAGGGGAGAGCCCTATCAGCCCCAGCATTTT,CASNRGEPYQPQHF
-,TRBV11-2,medium-sized,TRBJ1-6,TGTGCCAGCAGCTTAATTGTCGACCACCGCTATAATTCACCCCTCCACTTT,CASSLIVDHRYNSPLHF
-,TRBV5-6,-,TRBJ1-2,TGTGCCAGCAGCTTAAGGGGTGTGGAGTACTATGGCTACACCTTC,CASSLRGVEYYGYTF
-,TRBV10-3,-,TRBJ1-5,TGTGCCATCAGTGAGGGGGGATCTCTTGATCAGCCCCAGCATTTT,CAISEGGSLDQPQHF
TRBD1,TRBV30,-,TRBJ1-3,TGTGCCGGGACAGGGGCTGGAAACACCATATATTTT,CAGTGAGNTIYF
-,TRBV7-2,-,TRBJ1-1,TGTGCCAGCAGCCCAAGCCCCCTGATGAACACTGAAGCTTTCTTT,CASSPSPLMNTEAFF
-,TRBV28,-,TRBJ1-1,TGTGCCAGCACAGAACTGAACACTGAAGCTTTCTTT,CASTELNTEAFF
-,TRBV27,-,TRBJ1-4,TGTGCCAGCAGCCACGGGGGGGGTGAAAAACTGTTTTTT,CASSHGGGEKLFF
-,TRBV5-1,-,TRBJ2-6,TGCGCCAGCTTATACGGATCGGTTCAACAAAGTCGTGCCAACGTCCTGACTTTC,CASLYGSVQQSRANVLTF
-,TRBV29-1,-,TRBJ2-1,TGCAGCGTTGAGGGGGGGGCCACCTACAATGAGCAGTTCTTC,CSVEGGATYNEQFF
-,TRBV6-2/TRBV6-3,-,TRBJ2-3,TGTGCCAGCAGTTACATGGTTGGACGGGCCCGCACAGATACGCAGTATTTT,CASSYMVGRARTDTQYF
-,TRBV27,-,TRBJ1-4,TGTGCCAGCAGCCTGGGGGGGTCCGGGGCAAAACTGTTTTTT,CASSLGGSGAKLFF
-,TRBV21-1,-,TRBJ2-2,TGTGCCAGCAGCAAACCGGCCGGGCGAGGGGAGCTGTTTTTT,CASSKPAGRGELFF
-,TRBV29-1,-,TRBJ1-3,TGCAGCGTTCAGCAGAACTCTGGAAACACCATATATTTT,CSVQQNSGNTIYF
-,TRBV14,-,TRBJ2-3,TGTGCCAGCAATGGGGGTAGCTCTACGGGGCCCACAGATACGCAGTATTTT,CASNGGSSTGPTDTQYF
-,TRBV5-4,-,TRBJ2-1,TGTGCCAGCAGCTTCGCGGGAATACGGAATGAGCAGTTCTTC,CASSFAGIRNEQFF
-,TRBV19,-,TRBJ1-1,TGTGCCAGTAGTATACAACAGGGAACTGAAGCTTTCTTT,CASSIQQGTEAFF
TRBD2,TRBV28,-,TRBJ2-7,TGTGCCAGCAGTTTGACTAGCGGGATCACCTACGAGCAGTACTTC,CASSLTSGITYEQYF
-,TRBV5-1,-,TRBJ2-1,TGCGCCAGCAGCTTTTCAGCGGACTACAATGAGCAGTTCTTC,CASSFSADYNEQFF
TRBD1,TRBV6-6,-,TRBJ1-4,TGTGCCAGCAGTTACCCGGACAGGGAAGGAGAAAAACTGTTTTTT,CASSYPDREGEKLFF
TRBD1,TRBV6-6,-,TRBJ1-1,TGTGCCAGCAGGCAAGGACAGGGTGGATCTTTCTTT,CASRQGQGGSFF
TRBD1,TRBV4-2,-,TRBJ2-7,TGTGCCAGCAGCCTGGGGGACGGGACAGGGGCCTACGAGCAGTACTTC,CASSLGDGTGAYEQYF
-,TRBV6-5,once,TRBJ1-2,TGTGCCAGCAGCATAGACACGGCCTACTATGGCTACACCTTC,CASSIDTAYYGYTF
-,TRBV29-1,-,TRBJ2-4,TGCAGAAATACCGGGGCTGCCAAAAACATTCAGTACTTC,CRNTGAAKNIQYF
-,TRBV27,-,TRBJ1-4,TGTGCCAGCAGTTTAAGGGGGAATGAAAAACTGTTTTTT,CASSLRGNEKLFF
TRBD1,TRBV7-9,-,TRBJ2-7,TGTGCCAGCAGCGCAGCCGCAGGGGGTACCTACGAGCAGTACTTC,CASSAAAGGTYEQYF
TRBD1,TRBV5-4,-,TRBJ2-5,TGTGCCAGCAGACCGGACCTCCAGGGGGAAGAGACCCAGTACTTC,CASRPDLQGEETQYF
-,TRBV2,-,TRBJ1-4,TGTGCCAGCAGGGGGGGGCTAATTAATGAAAAACTGTTTTTT,CASRGGLINEKLFF
-,TRBV5-1,few,TRBJ1-5,TGCGCCAGCAGCTTGGTACCGGGAAACCAGCCCCAGCATTTT,CASSLVPGNQPQHF
-,TRBV19,-,TRBJ1-1,TGTGCCAGTAGTATCGGACAGGAAGCTTTCTTT,CASSIGQEAFF
-,TRBV28,once,TRBJ2-7,TGTGCCAGCAGTCCTCACAGGACCGGTTCCTACGAGCAGTACTTC,CASSPHRTGSYEQYF
-,TRBV30,-,TRBJ2-1,TGTGCCTGGAACCGGGACACCTCCTACAATGAGCAGTTCTTC,CAWNRDTSYNEQFF
-,TRBV12-3/TRBV12-4,-,TRBJ1-1,TGTGCCAGCAGGATAGACCTGAACACTGAAGCTTTCTTT,CASRIDLNTEAFF
TRBD1,TRBV30,-,TRBJ2-3,TGTGCCTGGCGAGCCGGGACAGTCCCTCGCACAGATACGCAGTATTTT,CAWRAGTVPRTDTQYF
TRBD2,TRBV15,-,TRBJ2-5,TGTGCCACCAGCAGAGATCTTGTCGGGGGGGCTGGGAAGACCCAGTACTTC,CATSRDLVGGAGKTQYF
TRBD2,TRBV7-8,-,TRBJ2-1,TGTGCCAGCAGCTTAGTATCTAGCGGGAGCGCTGGGAGGAATGAGCAGTTCTTC,CASSLVSSGSAGRNEQFF
TRBD2,TRBV14,-,TRBJ2-1,TGTGCCAGCAGTCCCCCGGGACTAGTTCTCTACAATGAGCAGTTCTTC,CASSPPGLVLYNEQFF
TRBD2,TRBV5-4,-,TRBJ2-5,TGTGCCAGCAGCTTGGTTGGCGGGGGGACCCAAGAGACCCAGTACTTC,CASSLVGGGTQETQYF
-,TRBV27,-,TRBJ1-5,TGTGCCAGCAGTACCCCCGGACAGCCCCAGCATTTT,CASSTPGQPQHF
-,TRBV6-6,few,TRBJ2-5,TGTGCCAGCAGGGTAGGGGAGACCCAGTACTTC,CASRVGETQYF